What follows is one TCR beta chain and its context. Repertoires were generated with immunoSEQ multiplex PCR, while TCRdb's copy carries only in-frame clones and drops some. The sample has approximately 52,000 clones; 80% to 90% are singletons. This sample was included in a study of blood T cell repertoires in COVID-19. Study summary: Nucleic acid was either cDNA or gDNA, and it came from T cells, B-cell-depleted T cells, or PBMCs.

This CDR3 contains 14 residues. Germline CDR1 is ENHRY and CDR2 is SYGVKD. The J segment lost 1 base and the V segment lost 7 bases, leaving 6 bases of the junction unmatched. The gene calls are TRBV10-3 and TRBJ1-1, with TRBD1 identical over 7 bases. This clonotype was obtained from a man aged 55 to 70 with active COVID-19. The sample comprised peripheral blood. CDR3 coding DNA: TGTGCCATCAACCCGGACAGGTCGAACACTGAAGCTTTCTTT. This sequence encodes CAINPDRSNTEAFF.